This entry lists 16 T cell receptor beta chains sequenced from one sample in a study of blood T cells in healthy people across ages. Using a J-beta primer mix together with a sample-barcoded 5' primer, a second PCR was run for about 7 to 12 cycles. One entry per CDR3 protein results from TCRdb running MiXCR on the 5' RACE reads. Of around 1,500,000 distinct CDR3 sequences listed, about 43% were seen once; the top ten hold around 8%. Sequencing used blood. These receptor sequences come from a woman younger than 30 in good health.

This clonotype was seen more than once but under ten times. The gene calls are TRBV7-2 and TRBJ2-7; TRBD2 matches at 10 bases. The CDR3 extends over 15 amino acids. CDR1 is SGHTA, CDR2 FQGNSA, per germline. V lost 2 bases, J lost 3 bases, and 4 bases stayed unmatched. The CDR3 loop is CASSLNSGGFYEQYF. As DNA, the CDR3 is TGTGCCAGCAGCTTAAATAGCGGGGGGTTCTACGAGCAGTACTTC.

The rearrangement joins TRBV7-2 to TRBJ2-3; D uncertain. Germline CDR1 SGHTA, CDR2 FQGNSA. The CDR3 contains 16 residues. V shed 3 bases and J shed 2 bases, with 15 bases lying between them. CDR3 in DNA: TGTGCCAGCAGCTTCGACTGGACGGGCCTCACAGATACGCAGTATTTT. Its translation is CASSFDWTGLTDTQYF.

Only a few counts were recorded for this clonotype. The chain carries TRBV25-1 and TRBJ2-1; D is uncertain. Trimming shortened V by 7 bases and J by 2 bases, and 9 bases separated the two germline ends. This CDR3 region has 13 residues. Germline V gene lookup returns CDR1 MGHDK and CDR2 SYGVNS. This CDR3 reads CASTRSAYNEQFF. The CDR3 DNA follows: TGTGCCAGCACCAGGTCGGCCTACAATGAGCAGTTCTTC.

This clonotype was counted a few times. This chain's CDR3 is CASSPLGQGSEAFF. The CDR3 DNA reads as TGTGCCAGCAGCCCTCTTGGGCAGGGTTCTGAAGCTTTCTTT. This sequence joins TRBV11-1 and TRBJ1-1; maybe TRBD1 (5 bases). This CDR3 comprises 14 residues. V shed 5 bases and J shed 6 bases, with 16 bases lying between them. Germline V gene data show CDR1 as SGHAT and CDR2 as FQDESV (reference sequence).

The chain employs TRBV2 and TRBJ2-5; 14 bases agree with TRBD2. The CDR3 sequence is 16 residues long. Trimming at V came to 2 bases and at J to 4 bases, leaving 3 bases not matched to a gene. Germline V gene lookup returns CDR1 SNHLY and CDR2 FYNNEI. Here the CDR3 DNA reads TGTGCCAGCAGTGAATTTGGGACTAGCGGGGGAGAGACCCAGTACTTC. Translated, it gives CASSEFGTSGGETQYF.

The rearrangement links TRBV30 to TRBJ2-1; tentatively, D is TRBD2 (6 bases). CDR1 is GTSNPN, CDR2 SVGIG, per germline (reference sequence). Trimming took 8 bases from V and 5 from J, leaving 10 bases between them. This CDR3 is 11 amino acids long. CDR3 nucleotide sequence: TGTGCCCGGGACTTTGACAATGAGCAGTTCTTC. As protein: CARDFDNEQFF.

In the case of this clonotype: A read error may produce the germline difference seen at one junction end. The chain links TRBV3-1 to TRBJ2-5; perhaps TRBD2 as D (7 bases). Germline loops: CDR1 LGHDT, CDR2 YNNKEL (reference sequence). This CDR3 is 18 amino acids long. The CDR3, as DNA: TGTGCCAGCAGCCAAGATGGACTAGTGGGGGGCCTCCTCGAGACCCTGTACTTC. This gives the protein CASSQDGLVGGLLETLYF.

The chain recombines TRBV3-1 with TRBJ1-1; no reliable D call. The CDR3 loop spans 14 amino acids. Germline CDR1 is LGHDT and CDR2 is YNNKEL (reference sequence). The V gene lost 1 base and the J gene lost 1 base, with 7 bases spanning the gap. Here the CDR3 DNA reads TGTGCCAGCAGCCAAGTCAGCAAGAACACTGAAGCTTTCTTT. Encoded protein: CASSQVSKNTEAFF.

The CDR3 protein is CASSLASDSSEAFF. CDR3 DNA: TGCGCCAGCAGCTTGGCCTCTGACAGCAGTGAAGCTTTCTTT. V gene TRBV5-1 combines with J gene TRBJ1-1; tentative D call: TRBD1 (5 bases). The CDR3 loop spans 14 amino acids. Germline CDR1 reads SGHRS; CDR2 reads YFSETQ. V lost 0 bases, J lost 7 bases, and 13 bases lay in between.

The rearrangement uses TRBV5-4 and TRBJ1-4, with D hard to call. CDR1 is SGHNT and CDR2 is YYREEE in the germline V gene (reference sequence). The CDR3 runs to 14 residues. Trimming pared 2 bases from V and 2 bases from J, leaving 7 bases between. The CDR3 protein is CASSLERTNEKLFF. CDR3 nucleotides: TGTGCCAGCAGCTTAGAGAGGACTAATGAAAAACTGTTTTTT.

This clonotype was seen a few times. CDR3 region: CRSVPPCGQYF. The CDR3 bases are TGCAGATCGGTCCCCCCCTGCGGGCAGTACTTC. V gene TRBV29-1 combines with J gene TRBJ2-5; TRBD2 is a possible D gene (5 bases). This CDR3 is built from 11 residues. Germline-derived CDR1 and CDR2 are SQVTM and ANQGSEA.

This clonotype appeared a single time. The CDR3 DNA reads TGTGCCAGCAGCCAAGATGAGCTGGGGGCGACCGTCTATGGCTACACCTTC. Protein sequence: CASSQDELGATVYGYTF. The chain links TRBV4-2 to TRBJ1-2, with D perhaps TRBD1 (6 bases). Trimming shortened V by 0 bases and J by 4 bases, and 18 bases separated the two germline ends. Germline V gene sequence: CDR1 LGHNA, CDR2 YNFKEQ. This CDR3 spans 17 amino acids.

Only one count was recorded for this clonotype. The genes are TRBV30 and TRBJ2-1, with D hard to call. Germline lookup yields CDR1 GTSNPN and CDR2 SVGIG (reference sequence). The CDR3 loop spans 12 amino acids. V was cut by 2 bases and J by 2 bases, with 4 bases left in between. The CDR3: CAWSRPYNEQFF. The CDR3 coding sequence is TGTGCCTGGAGTCGGCCCTACAATGAGCAGTTCTTC.

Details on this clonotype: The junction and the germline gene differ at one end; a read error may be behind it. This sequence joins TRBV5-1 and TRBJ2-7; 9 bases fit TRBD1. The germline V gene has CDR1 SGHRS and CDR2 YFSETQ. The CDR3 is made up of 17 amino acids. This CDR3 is CAGSLTGNQGQGYEQYF. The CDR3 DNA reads TGCGCCGGCAGCCTAACCGGAAACCAGGGACAGGGATACGAGCAGTACTTC.

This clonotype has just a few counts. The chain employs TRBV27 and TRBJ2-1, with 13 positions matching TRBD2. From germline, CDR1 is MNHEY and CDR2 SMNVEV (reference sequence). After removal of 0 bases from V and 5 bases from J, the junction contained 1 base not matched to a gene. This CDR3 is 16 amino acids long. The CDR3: CASSLSTSGGNNEQFF. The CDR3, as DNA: TGTGCCAGCAGTTTATCGACTAGCGGGGGGAACAATGAGCAGTTCTTC.

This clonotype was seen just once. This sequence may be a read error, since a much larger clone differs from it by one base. The CDR3 sequence is CSVVVSFSTDTQYF. CDR3 DNA: TGCAGCGTTGTCGTCAGTTTCTCCACAGATACGCAGTATTTT. This sequence joins TRBV29-1 and TRBJ2-3; D not resolved. The CDR3 sequence is 14 residues long. V was cut by 4 bases and J by 2 bases, with 13 bases left in between. CDR1 is SQVTM, CDR2 ANQGSEA, per germline.